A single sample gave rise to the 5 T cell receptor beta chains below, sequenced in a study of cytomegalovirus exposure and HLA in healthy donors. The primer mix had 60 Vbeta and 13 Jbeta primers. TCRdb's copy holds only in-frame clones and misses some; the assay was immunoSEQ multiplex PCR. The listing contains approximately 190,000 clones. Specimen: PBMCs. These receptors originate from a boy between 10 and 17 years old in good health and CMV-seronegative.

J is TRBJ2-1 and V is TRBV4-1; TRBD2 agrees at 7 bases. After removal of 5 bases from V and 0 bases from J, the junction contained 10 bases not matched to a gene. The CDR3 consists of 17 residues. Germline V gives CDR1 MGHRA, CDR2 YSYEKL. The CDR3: CASSGGVAASSYNEQFF. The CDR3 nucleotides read TGCGCCAGCAGCGGGGGGGTAGCGGCTAGCTCCTACAATGAGCAGTTCTTC.

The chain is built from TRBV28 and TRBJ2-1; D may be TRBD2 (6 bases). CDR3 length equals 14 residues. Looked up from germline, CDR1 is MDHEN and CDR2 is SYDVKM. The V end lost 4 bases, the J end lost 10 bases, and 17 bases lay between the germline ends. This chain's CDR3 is CASSYWASDKEQFF. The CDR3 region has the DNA TGTGCCAGCAGTTACTGGGCTAGCGATAAAGAGCAGTTCTTC.

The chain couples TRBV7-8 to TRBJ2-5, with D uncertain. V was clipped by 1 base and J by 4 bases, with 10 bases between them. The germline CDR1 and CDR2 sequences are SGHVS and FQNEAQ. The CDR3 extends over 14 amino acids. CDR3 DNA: TGTGCCAGCAGCTTAGGGCAGCGAAGAGAGACCCAGTACTTC. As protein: CASSLGQRRETQYF.

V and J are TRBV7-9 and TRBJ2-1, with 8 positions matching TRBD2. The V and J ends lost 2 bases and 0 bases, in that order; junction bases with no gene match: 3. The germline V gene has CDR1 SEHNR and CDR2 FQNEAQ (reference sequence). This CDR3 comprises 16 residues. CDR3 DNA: TGTGCCAGCAGCTTACTCGGGGGGGACTCCTACAATGAGCAGTTCTTC. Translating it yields CASSLLGGDSYNEQFF.

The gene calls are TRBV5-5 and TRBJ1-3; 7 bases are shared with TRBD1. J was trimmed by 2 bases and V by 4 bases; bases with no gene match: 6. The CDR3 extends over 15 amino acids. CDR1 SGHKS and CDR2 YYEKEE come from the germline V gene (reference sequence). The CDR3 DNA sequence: TGTGCCAGCAGCCCAACCGGGACAGCTGGAAACACCATATATTTT. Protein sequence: CASSPTGTAGNTIYF.